This T cell receptor (beta chain) is from a study of response to subunit inactivated influenza vaccine. J was trimmed by 5 bases and V by 6 bases; bases with no gene match: 6. CDR3 length: 14 amino acids. Per the germline V gene, CDR1 is KGHDR and CDR2 is SFDVKD. Each CDR3 protein is one row after TCRdb ran MiXCR on the RT-PCR reads. Among roughly 540,000 distinct CDR3 sequences listed, approximately 20% were seen once. The same specimen was also included in a second study, on T cells expressing NK-cell markers. As reported in that work: 5'RACE template switching built TCR beta cDNA with unique molecular identifiers. Uncertainty persisted over the HCMV specificity of expanded NKG2C+ T cell clones.

The sequence was obtained from a man aged 45-60 years who received an inactivated influenza vaccine. The rearrangement links TRBV24-1 to TRBJ1-5; TRBD1 aligns across 7 bases. Sequencing used CD4+ T cells sorted from PBMCs, obtained about 11 days after vaccination. This chain's CDR3 is CATSSGTAHQPQHF. As DNA, the CDR3 is TGTGCCACCAGTTCGGGGACAGCGCATCAGCCCCAGCATTTT.